Shown below are 28 T cell receptor beta chains from a single sample sequenced in a study of CD8 T cells in Susac syndrome (dated 2019 in TCRdb). The library was prepared using the immunoSEQ multiplex PCR assay. RNA was extracted using the RNeasy kit, and about 0.45 to 1 ug of the RNA was reverse transcribed with random hexamers. Clones were called with MiXCR by TCRdb after fastp trimmed the public reads at Q25, and only in-frame beta chains were retained. All rows with the same CDR3 protein become a single entry with the most common DNA and genes. A total of 120,000 to 150,000 distinct CDR3 sequences appear in this sample, approximately 93% of them only once. About 0.076% of the sample is in the top ten clones. Sequenced input: CD4+ T cells from PBMCs. The receptors were sampled from a human donor in good health.

The rearrangement uses TRBV19 and TRBJ2-3, with 9 bases identical to TRBD1. CDR1 LNHDA and CDR2 SQIVND come from the germline V gene (reference sequence). The CDR3 sequence is 16 residues long. V shed 6 bases, J shed 4 bases, and the junction held 11 bases outside the gene matches. Written as DNA, the CDR3 is TGTGCCAGTAGATTCCGGGGACAGGGTGCGGCAGATACGCAGTATTTT. Translation: CASRFRGQGAADTQYF.

The chain is built from TRBV9 and TRBJ1-1; D uncertain. Between the trimmed V and J ends, which lost 4 bases and 8 bases, there was a span of 9 bases. The CDR3 covers 11 residues. Germline values: CDR1 SGDLS, CDR2 YYNGEE. This CDR3 reads CASSPTVEAFF. For the CDR3, the DNA is TGTGCCAGCAGCCCAACAGTCGAAGCTTTCTTT.

This clonotype appeared once. The chain links TRBV7-9 to TRBJ1-1, with TRBD1 matching over 10 bases. The V and J ends lost 4 bases and 7 bases, in that order; junction bases with no gene match: 9. CDR1 is SEHNR, CDR2 FQNEAQ, per germline (reference sequence). The CDR3 consists of 15 residues. The DNA of the CDR3 is TGTGCCAGCAGCTCTTTGGGACAGGGGACCTTTGAAGCTTTCTTT. Translation: CASSSLGQGTFEAFF.

The chain employs TRBV11-2 and TRBJ2-5, with 10 nucleotides matching TRBD2. Germline lookup yields CDR1 SGHAT and CDR2 FQNNGV. The CDR3 runs 18 residues. V lost 1 base, J lost 5 bases, and 13 bases stayed unmatched. The CDR3 DNA reads as TGTGCCAGCAGCTTAGGGCTCCTAGCGGGAGAACTCGGTGAGACCCAGTACTTC. Amino acids: CASSLGLLAGELGETQYF.

The rearrangement uses TRBV5-1 and TRBJ1-2, with 8 bases fitting TRBD1. The CDR3 spans 15 residues. Germline V gives CDR1 SGHRS, CDR2 YFSETQ. Unmatched junction bases numbered 2, after V lost 1 base and J lost 0 bases. The CDR3: CASSLLDRANYGYTF. CDR3 nucleotide sequence: TGCGCCAGCAGCTTGCTGGACAGGGCTAACTATGGCTACACCTTC.

This chain connects TRBV20-1 to TRBJ2-7; D ambiguous. From germline, CDR1 is DFQATT and CDR2 SNEGSKA (reference sequence). Trimming stripped 3 bases from V and 3 bases from J, with 9 bases between. The CDR3 totals 12 residues. DNA of the CDR3: TGCAGTGCTAGTCGAATCGTCTACGAGCAGTACTTC. This codes for CSASRIVYEQYF.

The CDR3 loop is CASSQSLGGRSQETQYF. The CDR3 nucleotides are TGCGCCAGCAGTCAATCACTCGGGGGGCGATCCCAAGAGACCCAGTACTTC. The V call is TRBV23-1, the J call TRBJ2-5, with a weak D call TRBD2 (7 bases). TRBV23-1 carries the ORF label, with uncertain function. The CDR3 extends over 17 amino acids. V was cut by 0 bases and J by 1 base, with 15 bases left in between.

CDR3 coding DNA: TGTGCCAGCAGCGTCTCACAGGGGGCCTGGAACACTGAAGCTTTCTTT. As protein: CASSVSQGAWNTEAFF. This chain connects TRBV9 to TRBJ1-1, with TRBD1 matching over 9 bases. The V gene end was trimmed by 2 bases and the J gene end by 1 base; junction bases not matched to a gene: 6. The CDR3 loop spans 16 amino acids. CDR1 is SGDLS, CDR2 YYNGEE, per germline.

The chain recombines TRBV6-2 or TRBV6-3 with TRBJ2-3; the D gene is possibly TRBD2 (6 bases). This CDR3 region has 15 residues. V was pared by 6 bases and J by 3 bases, with 16 bases between. Germline V gene data show CDR1 as MNHEY and CDR2 as SVGEGT. CDR3 sequence (DNA): TGTGCCAGCAGACATAGCGGAGCTGGGACAGATACGCAGTATTTT. Encoded protein: CASRHSGAGTDTQYF.

The V call is TRBV12-3 or TRBV12-4, the J call TRBJ2-1, with D unresolved. The V gene lost 1 base and the J gene lost 11 bases, with 6 bases spanning the gap. The CDR3 consists of 11 residues. The CDR3 DNA reads as TGTGCCAGCAGTTTAGGGCAGAAGCAGTTCTTC. Protein: CASSLGQKQFF.

The V and J genes are TRBV5-6 and TRBJ1-2, with D possibly TRBD1 on 5 matching bases. V lost 7 bases to trimming and J lost 4 bases, with 11 bases between them. The length of the CDR3 is 12 residues. Germline V gives CDR1 SGHDT, CDR2 YYEEEE. The CDR3 DNA is TGTGCCAGCGGCGGGGACCTCTATGGCTACACCTTC. Protein sequence: CASGGDLYGYTF.

CDR3 loop: CASSSTANYEQYF. The DNA for the CDR3 is TGTGCCAGTAGCTCGACAGCCAACTACGAGCAGTACTTC. V is TRBV19 and J is TRBJ2-7, with TRBD1 as a possible D gene (5 bases). Germline V CDR1 and CDR2: LNHDA, SQIVND (reference sequence). Deletions cut 6 bases from V and 3 bases from J, with 12 bases between. This CDR3 has 13 amino acids. The variable domain in full, with the rest retrieved from reference TRBV19 and TRBJ2-7, is DGGITQSPKYLFRKEGQNVTLSCEQNLNHDAMYWYRQDPGQGLRLIYYSQIVNDFQKGDIAEGYSVSREKKESFPLTVTSAQKNPTAFYLCASSSTANYEQYFGPGTRLTVT.

The V and J genes are TRBV15 and TRBJ1-2; possibly TRBD1 for D (5 bases). The CDR3 runs to 14 residues. Germline V gene data show CDR1 as LNHNV and CDR2 as YYDKDF (reference sequence). V was cut by 1 base and J by 8 bases, with 14 bases left in between. The CDR3 region is CATSRAQGSGGYTF. CDR3 nucleotides: TGTGCCACCAGCAGAGCTCAGGGAAGCGGAGGCTACACCTTC.

This clonotype was counted only a few times. The rearrangement links TRBV18 to TRBJ2-7, with TRBD2 matching over 10 bases. Germline V CDR1 and CDR2: KGHSH, LQKENI. The length of the CDR3 is 15 residues. The trim removed 6 bases at V and 2 bases at J, leaving 7 bases unmatched. CDR3 coding DNA: TGTGCCAGCTCCCTTGAAGCGGGAGGGCCCTACGAGCAGTACTTC. This translates into CASSLEAGGPYEQYF.

The chain recombines TRBV12-3 or TRBV12-4 with TRBJ2-7; the D is unclear. This CDR3 is 12 amino acids long. With 6 bases removed from V and 1 base from J, the gap between germline ends came to 7 bases. Here the CDR3 reads CASSFGSYEQYF. CDR3 nucleotide sequence: TGTGCCAGCAGCTTTGGGTCCTACGAGCAGTACTTC.

This clonotype has a handful of counts. The CDR3 spells CSVVGKPVLNEQFF. DNA of the CDR3: TGCAGCGTTGTGGGGAAACCCGTTCTCAATGAGCAGTTCTTC. The V and J genes are TRBV29-1 and TRBJ2-1; no definite D call. Trimming took 4 bases from V and 6 from J, leaving 16 bases between them. From germline, CDR1 is SQVTM and CDR2 ANQGSEA. This CDR3 is built from 14 residues.

V is TRBV27 and J is TRBJ2-5; no clear D gene. CDR1 is MNHEY and CDR2 is SMNVEV in the germline V gene (reference sequence). Trimming cost V 4 bases and J 4 bases, with 13 bases left between them. CDR3 size: 14 residues. The CDR3 DNA sequence: TGTGCCAGCAGTTCCTGGGCTGTTGGAGAGACCCAGTACTTC. The encoded protein is CASSSWAVGETQYF.

This clonotype was counted a few times. V usage is TRBV7-9 and J usage is TRBJ2-7, with TRBD1 matching over 7 bases. The CDR3 loop spans 14 amino acids. Germline V gene lookup returns CDR1 SEHNR and CDR2 FQNEAQ (reference sequence). The J segment lost 0 bases and the V segment lost 2 bases, leaving 1 base of the junction unmatched. The CDR3 loop is CASSLRDSSYEQYF. CDR3 DNA: TGTGCCAGCAGCTTACGGGACAGCTCCTACGAGCAGTACTTC.

The chain joins TRBV14 to TRBJ2-5; maybe TRBD2 (5 bases). The length of the CDR3 is 14 residues. V lost 4 bases, J lost 5 bases, and 14 bases lay in between. Germline loops: CDR1 SGHDN, CDR2 FVKESK. CDR3 DNA sequence: TGTGCCAGCAGCCTAGCTAGCCGTCGTGAGACCCAGTACTTC. The encoded protein is CASSLASRRETQYF. Drawing the rest from reference TRBV14 and TRBJ2-5, the complete variable domain is EAGVTQFPSHSVIEKGQTVTLRCDPISGHDNLYWYRRVMGKEIKFLLHFVKESKQDESGMPNNRFLAERTGGTYSTLKVQPAELEDSGVYFCASSLASRRETQYFGPGTRLLVL.

The genes are TRBV30 and TRBJ1-5, with no clear D. Germline V gene data show CDR1 as GTSNPN and CDR2 as SVGIG (reference sequence). The CDR3 runs 14 residues. Deletions cut 2 bases from V and 2 bases from J, with 10 bases between. The CDR3 reads CAWSIRRGNQPQHF. The CDR3 bases are TGTGCCTGGAGTATTAGGAGAGGCAATCAGCCCCAGCATTTT.

This clonotype was recorded once. The chain joins TRBV7-9 to TRBJ1-1; weak D call: TRBD1 (5 bases). Germline V lookup: CDR1 SEHNR, CDR2 FQNEAQ (reference sequence). The ends were cut back, 2 bases at V and 3 bases at J, with 10 bases in the middle. CDR3 length: 14 residues. This chain's CDR3 is CASSLMGGDTEAFF. The CDR3 DNA is TGTGCCAGCAGCTTAATGGGGGGGGACACTGAAGCTTTCTTT.

J is TRBJ2-7 and V is TRBV9, with D possibly matching TRBD2 (6 bases). V was shortened by 0 bases and J by 2 bases, with 9 bases between the two germline ends. Germline lookup yields CDR1 SGDLS and CDR2 YYNGEE. The CDR3 extends over 14 amino acids. The CDR3 protein is CASSVELATYEQYF. The CDR3 coding sequence is TGTGCCAGCAGCGTAGAACTAGCAACCTACGAGCAGTACTTC.

The rearrangement links TRBV20-1 to TRBJ1-5; D unresolved. CDR1 DFQATT and CDR2 SNEGSKA come from the germline V gene (reference sequence). The CDR3 covers 12 residues. The ends were cut back, 4 bases at V and 0 bases at J, with 4 bases in the middle. Written as DNA, the CDR3 is TGCAGTGCTACGTATAGCAATCAGCCCCAGCATTTT. The encoded protein is CSATYSNQPQHF.

This chain uses TRBV11-2 with TRBJ1-1; perhaps TRBD1 as D (5 bases). V shed 3 bases and J shed 4 bases, with 9 bases lying between them. Germline V CDR1 and CDR2: SGHAT, FQNNGV. This CDR3 region has 13 residues. The chain's CDR3 is CASSLGVVTEAFF. Here the CDR3 DNA reads TGTGCCAGCAGCTTGGGGGTCGTCACTGAAGCTTTCTTT.

The chain is built from TRBV28 and TRBJ1-1, with D perhaps matching TRBD1 (6 bases). Germline V gene sequence: CDR1 MDHEN, CDR2 SYDVKM. The CDR3 consists of 17 residues. Trimming pared 5 bases from V and 2 bases from J, leaving 21 bases between. CDR3 sequence: CASSPQKGGPTNTEAFF. The CDR3 region has the DNA TGTGCCAGCAGTCCTCAAAAAGGGGGGCCCACCAACACTGAAGCTTTCTTT.

The chain combines TRBV24-1 with TRBJ1-4; D is ambiguous. V shed 7 bases and J shed 7 bases, with 15 bases lying between them. CDR1 is KGHDR and CDR2 is SFDVKD in the germline V gene. CDR3 size: 14 residues. Written as DNA, the CDR3 is TGTGCCACCAGATCAGGAGGGCTAGGTGAAAAACTGTTTTTT. It encodes CATRSGGLGEKLFF.

The chain uses TRBV27 and TRBJ2-7, with D hard to call. Germline CDR1 reads MNHEY; CDR2 reads SMNVEV (reference sequence). The germline V and J ends were trimmed by 2 bases and 1 base, with 12 bases remaining between them. The CDR3 has 15 amino acids. The CDR3 coding sequence is TGTGCCAGCAGTTTAAACGGGTTAGAGTCCTACGAGCAGTACTTC. Protein sequence: CASSLNGLESYEQYF.

This chain links TRBV18 with TRBJ1-2; D is ambiguous. V shed 0 bases and J shed 2 bases, with 7 bases lying between them. The CDR3 is 14 residues long. Per the germline V gene, CDR1 is KGHSH and CDR2 is LQKENI. In DNA, the CDR3 is TGTGCCAGCTCACCACCTCTACAGAACTATGGCTACACCTTC. This sequence encodes CASSPPLQNYGYTF. The full variable domain, with the rest looked up from reference TRBV18 and TRBJ1-2, is NAGVMQNPRHLVRRRGQEARLRCSPMKGHSHVYWYRQLPEEGLKFMVYLQKENIIDESGMPKERFSAEFPKEGPSILRIQQVVRGDSAAYFCASSPPLQNYGYTFGSGTRLTVV.